The sequence of this TCR beta chain was determined in a study of Graves' ophthalmopathy and Graves' hyperthyroidism. Moderate-to-severe activity, CAS ≥3, NOSPECS ≥4 and duration under 3 months were recorded for donors with ophthalmopathy. Serum thyroxine and TRAb, along with clinical symptoms, thyroid ultrasound and orbital computed tomography, were what diagnosis relied on. Germline V gene data show CDR1 as MDHEN and CDR2 as SYDVKM. The CDR3 extends over 15 amino acids. Between the trimmed V and J ends, which lost 3 bases and 6 bases, there was a span of 18 bases. Amplification from RNA transcripts yielded the TCR beta CDR3 regions. The authors performed first-round RT-PCR with HTBI primers and then a second-round multiplex PCR. TCRdb fed the multiplex PCR reads into MiXCR, producing one record per CDR3 protein. Seen here are about 210,000 distinct CDR3 sequences, 25% to 35% observed once, and the top ten hold around 10%.

The clonotype originates from a man aged 45 to 65 with Graves' ophthalmopathy. This rearrangement joins TRBV28 to TRBJ2-7; D unresolved. The sequenced sample was peripheral blood. The CDR3 DNA is TGTGCCAGCAGTTTCTTGTCTCTTCCCCGGTCCGAGCAGTACTTC. It translates to CASSFLSLPRSEQYF.